The TCR beta chain under discussion was sequenced for a study of shared clonotypes between healthy human individuals. The CDR3 covers 14 residues. CDR1 and CDR2 (germline): SGHRS, YFSETQ. The V and J ends lost 2 bases and 0 bases respectively, with 9 bases between them. Concerning this clone: Its specificity is unknown.

Deep was the level at which the assay was run. Replicate PCRs for unsorted PBMC used around 280 ng DNA (about 30,000 T cell genomes). Some clones are missing from TCRdb's copy, which holds only in-frame ones; the method was immunoSEQ multiplex PCR. Of about 490,000 clones listed, approximately 80% were seen once; the top ten hold 10% to 15%. Whole-study results and caveats: Owing to a small donor count, the genetic and exposure-history diversity represented was limited. Among donors, the sharing of clonotypes was expected to be influenced by sequencing depth.

This sequence originates from a woman aged 40 to 55 in good health. Some clones in this sample may be carry-over from other donors' samples. Input material: PBMCs. This rearrangement joins TRBV5-1 to TRBJ2-7; D uncertain. This CDR3 reads CASSFADRSYEQYF. Written as DNA, the CDR3 is TGCGCCAGCAGCTTCGCAGACCGCTCCTACGAGCAGTACTTC.